This paragraph covers one TCR beta chain sequence. The data derive from a study of blood T cell repertoires in COVID-19. Study-level information: The origin of the acute and convalescent COVID-19 samples was the United States, Italy and Spain.

The repertoire was sequenced with immunoSEQ multiplex PCR; TCRdb's copy has only in-frame clones and lacks some. The sample consists of 270,000 or so clones, more than 75% of them appearing once. Germline V gene lookup returns CDR1 LGHNT and CDR2 FRNRAP. The CDR3 is 15 amino acids. Unmatched junction bases numbered 8, after V lost 3 bases and J lost 4 bases. The chain employs TRBV12-5 and TRBJ2-5; TRBD1 agrees at 7 bases. The sequence came from a woman aged 18-30 years who had recovered from COVID-19. The sample taken for sequencing was PBMCs or T cells enriched from blood (not recorded which). CDR3 in amino acids: CASGFWTGLSETQYF. CDR3 sequence (DNA): TGTGCTAGTGGTTTTTGGACAGGCTTGTCAGAGACCCAGTACTTC.